This T cell receptor beta chain appears in the sequencing data of a study of response to subunit inactivated influenza vaccine. J gave up 2 bases and V 4 bases, and 10 bases lay outside the gene matches. Germline V gives CDR1 DFQATT, CDR2 SNEGSKA (reference sequence). This CDR3 comprises 16 residues. Using its own MiXCR run on the RT-PCR reads, TCRdb lists one record per CDR3 protein. The sample carries hundreds of thousands of distinct CDR3 sequences, 7.5% to 8.5% recorded once. The source is a man between 50 and 75 years old who received an inactivated influenza vaccine. The chain couples TRBV20-1 to TRBJ2-5, with 10 bases lining up with TRBD2. Source: PBMCs from blood, taken about 24 months after vaccination. This chain's CDR3 is CSAIKVLAGVQETQYF. CDR3 bases: TGCAGTGCTATAAAAGTTCTAGCGGGAGTTCAAGAGACCCAGTACTTC.